The clone carrying this T cell receptor (beta chain) was observed a few times. Source study methods: The authors estimated nucleated cell counts from reference gene primer amplification. The method was immunoSEQ multiplex PCR; TCRdb's version includes in-frame clones alone and lacks a portion of them. The V and J calls and clone size were taken over from that table, and D and trimming were inferred from the DNA. The sample has over 85,000 clones; about three quarters are singletons. This sample stems from a study of blood T cell repertoires in COVID-19. Study details: Acute-phase and convalescent COVID-19 samples originated in the United States, Italy and Spain. Sources were T cells, B-cell-depleted T cells, or PBMCs; the material itself was cDNA or gDNA.

The TCR comes from a woman of 80 years or more with active or convalescent COVID-19. Sequencing was done on a sample of peripheral blood.

CDR3 residues: CASSPRGGPGYNEQFF. CDR3 nucleotide sequence: TGTGCCAGCAGCCCCCGCGGGGGACCAGGTTACAATGAGCAGTTCTTC. V usage is TRBV7-9 and J usage is TRBJ2-1, with TRBD2 identical over 7 bases. This CDR3 is 16 amino acids long. V was pared by 5 bases and J by 4 bases, with 11 bases of the junction left unmatched. Germline CDR1 is SEHNR and CDR2 is FQNEAQ (reference sequence).